This T cell receptor beta chain came from a study of blood T cell repertoires in COVID-19. Study as a whole: There were acute and convalescent COVID-19 samples, and they came from the United States, Italy and Spain.

Living in 24 US areas, the participants were between 18 and 89 years of age. Either two negative PCRs, clearance, or symptom resolution qualified Cohort 3 donors as recovered. Assay used: immunoSEQ multiplex PCR; TCRdb lists only in-frame clones, some missing. This sample has 130,000 to 150,000 clones, with around 87% found just once. CDR1 and CDR2 (germline): SGDLS, YYNGEE. This CDR3 is 16 amino acids long. Losses at the gene ends were 4 bases for V and 4 bases for J; bases not matched to a gene: 4. Source material: PBMCs or T cells enriched from blood (not recorded which). V gene TRBV9 combines with J gene TRBJ2-5, with 16 positions matching TRBD2. The source of this sequence is a man in his sixties who had recovered from COVID-19. CDR3 sequence (DNA): TGTGCCAGCAGCCCGGGGACTAGCGGGGGGGTAGAGACCCAGTACTTC. Protein product: CASSPGTSGGVETQYF.